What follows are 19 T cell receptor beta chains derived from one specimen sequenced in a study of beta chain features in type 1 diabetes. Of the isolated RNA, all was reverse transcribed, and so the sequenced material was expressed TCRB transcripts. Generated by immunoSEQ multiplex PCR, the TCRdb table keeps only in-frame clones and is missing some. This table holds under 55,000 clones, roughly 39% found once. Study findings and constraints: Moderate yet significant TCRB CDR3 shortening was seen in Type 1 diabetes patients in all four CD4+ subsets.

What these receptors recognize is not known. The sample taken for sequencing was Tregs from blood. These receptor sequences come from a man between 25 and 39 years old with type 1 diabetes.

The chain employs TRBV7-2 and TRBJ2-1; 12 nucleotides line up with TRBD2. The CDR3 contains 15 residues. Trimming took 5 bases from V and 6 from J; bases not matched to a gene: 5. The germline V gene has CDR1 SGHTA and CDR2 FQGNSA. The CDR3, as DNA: TGTGCCAGCAGCGGTCGACTAGCGGGAGCCAATGAGCAGTTCTTC. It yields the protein CASSGRLAGANEQFF.

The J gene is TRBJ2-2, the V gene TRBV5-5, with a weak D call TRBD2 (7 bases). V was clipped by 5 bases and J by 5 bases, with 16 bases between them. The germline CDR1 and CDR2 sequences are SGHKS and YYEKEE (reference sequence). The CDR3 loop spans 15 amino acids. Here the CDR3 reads CASRGAGVSTGELFF. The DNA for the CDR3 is TGTGCCAGCAGGGGGGCGGGAGTGAGTACCGGGGAGCTGTTTTTT.

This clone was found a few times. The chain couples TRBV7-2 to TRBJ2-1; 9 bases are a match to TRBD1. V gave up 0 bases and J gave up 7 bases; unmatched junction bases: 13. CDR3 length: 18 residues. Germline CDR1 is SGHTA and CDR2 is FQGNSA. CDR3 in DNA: TGTGCCAGCAGCTTAGCCGGGACAGGGTCGGGAGGCAAAAATGAGCAGTTCTTC. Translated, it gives CASSLAGTGSGGKNEQFF.

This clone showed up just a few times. CDR3 region: CASSFSVSYNEQFF. CDR3 nucleotides: TGTGCCAGCAGCTTTAGCGTGTCCTACAATGAGCAGTTCTTC. V and J are TRBV7-2 and TRBJ2-1; tentatively, D is TRBD2 (5 bases). V dropped 3 bases and J dropped 1 base, with 7 bases sitting between them. The germline gives CDR1 SGHTA, CDR2 FQGNSA. The CDR3 contains 14 residues.

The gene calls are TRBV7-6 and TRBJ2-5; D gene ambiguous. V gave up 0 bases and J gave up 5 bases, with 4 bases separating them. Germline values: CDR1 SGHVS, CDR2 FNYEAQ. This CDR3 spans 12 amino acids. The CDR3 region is CASSLASETQYF. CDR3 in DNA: TGTGCCAGCAGCTTAGCGAGCGAGACCCAGTACTTC.

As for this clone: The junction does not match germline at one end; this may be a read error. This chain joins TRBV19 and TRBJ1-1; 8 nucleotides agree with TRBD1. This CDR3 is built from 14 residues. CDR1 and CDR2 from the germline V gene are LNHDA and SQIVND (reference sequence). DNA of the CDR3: TGTGCCAGTAGCCTGGGACAGGAGAACATTGAAGCTTTCTTT. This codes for CASSLGQENIEAFF.

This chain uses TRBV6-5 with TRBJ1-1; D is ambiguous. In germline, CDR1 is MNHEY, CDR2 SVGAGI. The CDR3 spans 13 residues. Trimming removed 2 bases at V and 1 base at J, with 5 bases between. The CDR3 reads CASSYPGNTEAFF. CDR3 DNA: TGTGCCAGCAGTTACCCAGGGAACACTGAAGCTTTCTTT.

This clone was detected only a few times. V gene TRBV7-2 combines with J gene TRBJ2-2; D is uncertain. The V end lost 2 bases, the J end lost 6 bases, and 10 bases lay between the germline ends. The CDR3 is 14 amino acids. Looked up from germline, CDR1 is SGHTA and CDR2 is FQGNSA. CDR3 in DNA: TGTGCCAGCAGCTTATTACGCGGAGCCGGGGAGCTGTTTTTT. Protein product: CASSLLRGAGELFF.

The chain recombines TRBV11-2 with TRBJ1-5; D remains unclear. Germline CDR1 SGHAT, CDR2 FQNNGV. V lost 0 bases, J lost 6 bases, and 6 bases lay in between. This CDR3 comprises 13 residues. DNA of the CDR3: TGTGCCAGCAGCTTAGAGGCGGTTCAGCCCCAGCATTTT. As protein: CASSLEAVQPQHF.

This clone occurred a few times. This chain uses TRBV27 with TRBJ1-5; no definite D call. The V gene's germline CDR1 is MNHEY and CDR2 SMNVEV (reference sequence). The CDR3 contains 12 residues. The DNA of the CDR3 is TGTCCCGAGAGTGATAGCAATCAGCCCCAGCATTTT. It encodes CPESDSNQPQHF.

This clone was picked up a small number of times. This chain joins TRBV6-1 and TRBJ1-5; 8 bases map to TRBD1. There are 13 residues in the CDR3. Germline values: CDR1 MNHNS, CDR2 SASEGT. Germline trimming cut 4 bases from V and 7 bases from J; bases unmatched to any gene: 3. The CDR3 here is CASSVDRVQPQHF. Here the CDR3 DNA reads TGTGCCAGCAGTGTGGACAGGGTACAGCCCCAGCATTTT.

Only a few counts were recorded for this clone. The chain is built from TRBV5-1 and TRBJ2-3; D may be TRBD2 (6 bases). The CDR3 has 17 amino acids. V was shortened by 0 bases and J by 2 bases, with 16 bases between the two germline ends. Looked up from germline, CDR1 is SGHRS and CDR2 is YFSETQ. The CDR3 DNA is TGCGCCAGCAGCTTGGCGCCCCCCGGGAGACTCACAGATACGCAGTATTTT. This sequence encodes CASSLAPPGRLTDTQYF.

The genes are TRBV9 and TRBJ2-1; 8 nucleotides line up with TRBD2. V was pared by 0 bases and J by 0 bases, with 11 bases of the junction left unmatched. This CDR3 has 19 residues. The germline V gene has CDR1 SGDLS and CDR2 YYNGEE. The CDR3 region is CASSVATAGGGSSYNEQFF. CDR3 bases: TGTGCCAGCAGCGTAGCTACTGCGGGAGGAGGAAGCTCCTACAATGAGCAGTTCTTC.

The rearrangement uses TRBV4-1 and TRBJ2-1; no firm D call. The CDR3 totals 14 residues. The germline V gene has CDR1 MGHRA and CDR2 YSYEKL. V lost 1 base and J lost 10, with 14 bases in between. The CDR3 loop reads CASSQGYNQQEQFF. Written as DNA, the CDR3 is TGCGCCAGCAGCCAAGGCTATAACCAACAGGAGCAGTTCTTC.

The CDR3, as DNA: TGTGCCAGCAGCCCGGGGTTTGACAGGGGGCAGGTCTATGGCTACACCTTC. Translating gives CASSPGFDRGQVYGYTF. The rearrangement links TRBV7-2 to TRBJ1-2; TRBD1 agrees at 10 bases. V lost 5 bases to trimming and J lost 4 bases; unmatched junction nucleotides: 13. This CDR3 is 17 amino acids long. Germline lookup yields CDR1 SGHTA and CDR2 FQGNSA.

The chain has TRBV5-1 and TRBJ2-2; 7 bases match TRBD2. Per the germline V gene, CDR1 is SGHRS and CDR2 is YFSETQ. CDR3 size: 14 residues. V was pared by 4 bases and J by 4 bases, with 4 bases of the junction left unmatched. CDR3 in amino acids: CASSREATTGELFF. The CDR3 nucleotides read TGCGCCAGCAGCCGGGAGGCTACCACCGGGGAGCTGTTTTTT.

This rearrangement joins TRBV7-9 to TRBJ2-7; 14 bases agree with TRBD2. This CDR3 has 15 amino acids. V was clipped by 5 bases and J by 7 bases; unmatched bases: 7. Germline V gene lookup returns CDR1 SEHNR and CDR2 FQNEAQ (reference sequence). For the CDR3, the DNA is TGTGCCAGCAGCCCGACTAGCGGGAGGGCCGATGAGCAGTACTTC. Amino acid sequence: CASSPTSGRADEQYF.

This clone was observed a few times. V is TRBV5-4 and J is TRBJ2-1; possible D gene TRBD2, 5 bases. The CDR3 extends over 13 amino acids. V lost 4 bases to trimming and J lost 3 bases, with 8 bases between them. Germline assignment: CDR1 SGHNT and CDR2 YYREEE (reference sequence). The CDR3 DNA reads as TGTGCCAGCAGCCCCCGGGGCTACAATGAGCAGTTCTTC. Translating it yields CASSPRGYNEQFF. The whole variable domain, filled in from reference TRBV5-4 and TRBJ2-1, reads ETGVTQSPTHLIKTRGQQVTLRCSSQSGHNTVSWYQQALGQGPQFIFQYYREEENGRGNFPPRFSGLQFPNYSSELNVNALELDDSALYLCASSPRGYNEQFFGPGTRLTVL.

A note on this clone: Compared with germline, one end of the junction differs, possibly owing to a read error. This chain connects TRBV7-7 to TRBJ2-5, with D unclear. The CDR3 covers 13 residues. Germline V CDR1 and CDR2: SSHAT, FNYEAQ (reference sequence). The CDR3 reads CASSYSLQETQYF. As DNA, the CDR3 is TGTGCTAGCAGTTACTCCTTGCAAGAGACCCAGTACTTC. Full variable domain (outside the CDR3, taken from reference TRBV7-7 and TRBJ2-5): GAGVSQSPRYKVTKRGQDVTLRCDPISSHATLYWYQQALGQGPEFLTYFNYEAQPDKSGLPSDRFSAERPEGSISTLTIQRTEQRDSAMYRCASSYSLQETQYFGPGTRLLVL.